The source of this T cell receptor beta chain is a study of control samples from healthy donors and cancer patients. In germline, CDR1 is MDHEN, CDR2 SYDVKM. This CDR3 has 15 residues. V shed 7 bases, J shed 6 bases, and the junction held 12 bases outside the gene matches. Measured with immunoSEQ multiplex PCR; TCRdb has only the in-frame clones, and not every one. This repertoire shows fewer than 100,000 clones, more than 75% found once; its top ten account for 2% to 2.5%. This sequence was found in a man aged 55-75 years in good health. Sequenced: blood. J is TRBJ2-1 and V is TRBV28; 7 nucleotides agree with TRBD2. The CDR3 sequence: CASTTGYWGGNEQFF. For the CDR3, the DNA is TGTGCCAGCACCACCGGCTATTGGGGGGGCAATGAGCAGTTCTTC.